This T cell receptor beta chain derives from a study of shared clonotypes between healthy human individuals. Study-wide results and limits: Generally, estimated richness proved larger in naive subsets than it did in memory subsets. Among non-shared clonotypes, generation probabilities were lower than among those shared by all four donors. An effect of sequencing depth on clonotype sharing among donors was expected. Sharing across several donors was seen in 4.5% to 6.5% of naive CD4 clonotypes.

Trimming left V 3 bases short and J 0 bases short, with 18 bases between. Germline-derived CDR1 and CDR2 are SGHVS and FQNEAQ. This CDR3 is 17 amino acids long. Here immunoSEQ multiplex PCR was the method, and the copy in TCRdb shows in-frame clones only, minus some. The sample has 800,000 to 1,200,000 clones; 70% to 80% are singletons. As for this clone: Its antigen is still unknown.

The sequenced sample was memory CD4+ T cells from PBMCs. Subset meaning: CD45RA-negative fraction. The sequence was collected from a man aged 18-30 years in good health. Some clones in this sample may be carry-over from other donors' samples. The chain recombines TRBV7-8 with TRBJ2-7, with a weak D call TRBD1 (6 bases). Written as DNA, the CDR3 is TGTGCCAGCAGCTTCGATCTCGGGGACATGGGCTCCTACGAGCAGTACTTC. Translating it yields CASSFDLGDMGSYEQYF.